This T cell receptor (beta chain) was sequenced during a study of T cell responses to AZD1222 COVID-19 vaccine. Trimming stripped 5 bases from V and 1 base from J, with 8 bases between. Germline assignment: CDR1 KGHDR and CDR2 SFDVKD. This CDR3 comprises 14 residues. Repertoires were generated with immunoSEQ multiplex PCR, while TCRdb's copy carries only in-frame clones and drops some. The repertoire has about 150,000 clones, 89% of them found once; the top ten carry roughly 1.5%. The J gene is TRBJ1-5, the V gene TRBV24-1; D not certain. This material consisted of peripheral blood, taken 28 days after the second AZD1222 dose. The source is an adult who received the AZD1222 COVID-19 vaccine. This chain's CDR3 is CATSAAGSNQPQHF. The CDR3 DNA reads TGTGCCACCAGTGCAGCCGGAAGCAATCAGCCCCAGCATTTT.